This TCR beta chain is drawn from a study of shared clonotypes between healthy human individuals. Study results and limitations: Relative to their counterparts shared across all four donors, non-shared clonotypes exhibited diminished generation probabilities. Estimated clonotype richness was generally higher in naive than memory subsets. Clonotype sharing levels among donors were expected to vary with sequencing depth.

The assay was immunoSEQ multiplex PCR, and TCRdb's table has in-frame clones only and misses some. The table has some 2,000,000 clones, 95% seen once. Points on this clone: Its antigen is undetermined.

CD4+ cells yielded CD45RA+ naive and CD45RA-negative memory subsets. Sequencing was performed on naive CD4+ T cells sorted from blood. Documented subset: CD45RA+ positively selected. This receptor was obtained from a man between 18 and 29 years old in good health.

DNA of the CDR3: TGCAGCGTTGACCAGACCCTCACAGATACGCAGTATTTT. Its protein product is CSVDQTLTDTQYF. V is TRBV29-1 and J is TRBJ2-3; D ambiguous. The V end lost 3 bases, the J end lost 2 bases, and 9 bases lay between the germline ends. The germline gives CDR1 SQVTM, CDR2 ANQGSEA. The CDR3 totals 13 residues.